This T cell receptor (beta chain) was identified in a study of control samples from healthy donors and cancer patients. The method was immunoSEQ multiplex PCR; TCRdb's version includes in-frame clones alone and lacks a portion of them. The table includes 150,000 to 200,000 clones, around 91% detected once. Unmatched junction bases numbered 5, after V lost 4 bases and J lost 8 bases. The CDR3 is made up of 14 amino acids. Per the germline V gene, CDR1 is LGHNA and CDR2 is YSLEER. Sequencing was done on a sample of blood. V gene TRBV4-3 combines with J gene TRBJ2-1, with 10 nucleotides matching TRBD2. The clonotype was recovered from a woman in her twenties or thirties in good health. The CDR3 loop is CASSPLAGRDEQFF. For the CDR3, the DNA is TGCGCCAGCAGCCCACTAGCGGGAAGGGATGAGCAGTTCTTC.